Listed here are 2 T cell receptor beta chains from one sample, sequenced in a study of response to subunit inactivated influenza vaccine. TCRdb analysed the RT-PCR reads with MiXCR anew, one entry per CDR3 protein. Of approximately 290,000 distinct CDR3 sequences listed, approximately 20% are singletons. This material consisted of PBMCs from blood, taken less than 22 months after vaccination. The receptors shown here come from a man aged 50-75 years who received an inactivated influenza vaccine.

The chain recombines TRBV4-3 with TRBJ2-1; D is possibly TRBD1 (6 bases). The CDR3 covers 15 residues. Trimming left V 2 bases short and J 4 bases short, with 12 bases between. The V gene's germline CDR1 is LGHNA and CDR2 YSLEER. CDR3 amino acids: CASSQKTQGYNEQFF. The CDR3 DNA is TGCGCCAGCAGCCAAAAAACACAGGGATACAATGAGCAGTTCTTC.

This rearrangement joins TRBV25-1 to TRBJ1-4; tentatively, D is TRBD1 (6 bases). Per the germline V gene, CDR1 is MGHDK and CDR2 is SYGVNS. This CDR3 spans 13 amino acids. The germline V and J ends were trimmed by 5 bases and 7 bases, with 11 bases remaining between them. CDR3 DNA sequence: TGTGCCAGCAGTTGGGGGCAGGTTGAAAAACTGTTTTTT. Protein sequence: CASSWGQVEKLFF.